This record concerns one T cell receptor (beta chain) sequence. Its antigen is as yet unknown. Libraries were prepared by immunoSEQ multiplex PCR; TCRdb keeps only in-frame clonotypes and omits some of them. The sample shows about 6,400 clones, roughly 89% of them seen only once. The CDR3 has 16 amino acids. Per the germline V gene, CDR1 is SGDLS and CDR2 is YYNGEE. V dropped 0 bases and J dropped 0; count of bases not matched to a gene: 2. The data originate from a study of T cells in localized non-small cell lung cancer. Notes on the study in general: It remains possible that heterogeneity exists, since only one tumor region was sequenced. Among the top 100 tumor clones, a median about 58 appeared in adjacent lung. Longer overall survival was associated with a higher density of T cells in the blood. Uninvolved adjacent lung, not tumor, had the highest T cell clonality.

The rearrangement links TRBV9 to TRBJ1-4, with 7 bases fitting TRBD1. Sequences were derived from peripheral blood, sampled before any cancer treatment. This receptor was obtained from a male donor at least 60 years old with stage I lung adenocarcinoma. Here the CDR3 DNA reads TGTGCCAGCAGCGTAGGGACAGGCGCAACTAATGAAAAACTGTTTTTT. Translation gives CASSVGTGATNEKLFF.